This T cell receptor (beta chain) was identified in a study of CD8+ T cells in alopecia areata. Following extraction, RNA underwent reverse transcription to cDNA, which served as the sequencing template. This table comes from immunoSEQ multiplex PCR, and its TCRdb copy is limited to in-frame clones, with some not included. Among some 190,000 clones listed, approximately 67% were seen once. The sample holds a few counts of this clone. The antigen is undetermined. Broader study findings: Among the top 100, expanded CD8+ clones were significantly decreased by tofacitinib, as was scalp clonality. Amid tofacitinib therapy, many expanded lesional clones stayed present in scalp and blood. Sharing of TCRs across patients appeared less clear than in mice, possibly for HLA-related reasons.

The CDR3 sequence is 14 residues long. V lost 7 bases and J 2 bases, leaving 14 bases between the germline ends. The germline V gene encodes CDR1 SQVTM and CDR2 ANQGSEA. Treatment described: oral pan-JAK inhibitor, 5-10 mg twice daily. V is TRBV29-1 and J is TRBJ2-2; D is perhaps TRBD1 or TRBD2 (5 bases each). The sample consisted of CD4+ T cells sorted from blood, taken at approximately week 49, from a patient treated with tofacitinib. This TCR was recovered from a human donor with alopecia areata. The CDR3 DNA reads TGCAGCGCCATAACCGGGGCCAACACCGGGGAGCTGTTTTTT. Translation: CSAITGANTGELFF.